Included here is one TCR beta chain sequence, with context. In this sample, this clonotype turned up a few times. Its antigen specificity is not known. One base away there is no much larger clone; base qualities are not given. The sample is drawn from a study of T-cell memory formation after mild COVID-19 (dated by TCRdb to the early 2020s). In the study overall: Most TCR sequence clusters were specific to one of the two donors. T-cell clones expanding and contracting after mild COVID-19 in a couple of donors were tracked by longitudinal TCRalpha and TCRbeta repertoire sequencing. The cohort comprised two young, previously healthy adult volunteers, one female and one male. Paper-wide results and their limitations: Balanced CD4/CD8 phenotypes were observed for clones contracting from day 15 to 85, whereas a bias towards CD4+ was observed for a second wave of clones expanding from day 15 to 37. Contracting CD4+ clones appeared mostly in the CM and EM memory subsets, whereas CD8+ clones were enriched in EMRA. Whether the second-wave clones peaking on day 37 were SARS-CoV-2 specific was not confirmed. Some responding clones were detected in pre-infection memory, which suggested that pre-existing cross-reactive memory T cells had joined the SARS-CoV-2 response. The study covered only a couple of mild cases, and larger cohorts including severe cases with pre-infection samples were considered necessary.

PBMCs were isolated by Ficoll-Paque density gradient centrifugation. For sequencing, an Illumina NovaSeq 6000 was employed. cDNA libraries for TCRalpha and TCRbeta were prepared by 5'RACE using constant-segment primers, with sample barcodes and unique molecular identifiers added. Trizol reagent was used to extract RNA from every sample. Amplification of the libraries took two PCR steps, and the second step added a second sample barcode plus Illumina TruSeq adapters. Libraries were sequenced on an Illumina NovaSeq with 2 x 150 bp paired-end reads. The paper's processing steps were these. Demultiplexing of reads and collapsing into UMI-guided consensus sequences were performed with migec v1.2.7. Using mixcr v2.1.11, UMI consensuses were aligned to TRA and TRB V and J templates and then assembled into clonotypes. A clonotype was counted as expanded or contracted only when both edgeR and NoisET called the clonotype significant, with the noise models trained on biological replicates. edgeR calls used a false discovery rate-adjusted p below 0.01 and a log2 fold-change threshold of 1. As an exploratory analysis of dynamics, max-normalized trajectories of the 1000 most abundant clonotypes were examined by PCA with hierarchical clustering. Separately sequenced CD4+ and CD8+ repertoires were used to assign a CD4 or CD8 phenotype to each responding clone. TCRdb redid the processing of the public reads, applying fastp at Q25 and MiXCR, and retained in-frame beta chains. Duplicate CDR3 protein sequences are folded into a single record with the most common DNA and genes. TCRdb, not the authors, supplied the V and J calls. The sample table lists 280,000 or so distinct CDR3 sequences, roughly 8% of them with a count of one. About 22% of the sample goes to the ten largest clones.

CDR1 and CDR2, looked up from the germline V gene, are MNHEY and SVGAGI. Reading from cysteine to phenylalanine, the CDR3 counts 16 amino acids. CDR3 DNA only is kept here, 48 bases in frame from base 1. V trim: 5 bases; J trim: 0 bases; unmatched bases: 1. The clonotype originates from a man younger than 35 who had mild COVID-19 (a few samples of this study predate the infection). The sample titles of this study are shuffled in the database, so cell type and time point are left out; the donor was told from shared clones. The chain was built from TRBV6-5 and TRBJ2-1; TRBD2 matches 13 bases in the middle. The material sequenced was PBMCs or a T cell subset sorted from them (not recorded which). The CDR3 protein is CASSRTSGSSYNEQFF. The nucleotide sequence is TGTGCCAGCAGTAGGACTAGCGGGAGCTCCTACAATGAGCAGTTCTTC.